The present entry profiles one T cell receptor beta chain with its context. This CDR3 comprises 14 residues. The J segment lost 3 bases and the V segment lost 6 bases, leaving 4 bases of the junction unmatched. CDR1 is MNHEY, CDR2 SVGAGI, per germline. The data belong to a study of sequential checkpoint blockade in melanoma. The assay was immunoSEQ multiplex PCR, and TCRdb's table has in-frame clones only and misses some. Here the sample spans 9,500 to 12,000 clones, 55% to 70% being singletons. Treatment denoted: randomized to nivolumab then ipilimumab (arm A) or the reverse (arm B). Sample: CD8+ T cells sorted from blood (inferred from file names), taken from a patient given nivolumab and ipilimumab in sequence. The origin of this receptor is a human donor with melanoma. The V call is TRBV6-5, the J call TRBJ2-2; the match to TRBD1 covers 7 bases. The CDR3, as DNA: TGTGCCAGCAGACCGGGACAGTACACCGGGGAGCTGTTTTTT. This gives the protein CASRPGQYTGELFF.